A single sample is the source of the 15 T cell receptor beta chains below, sequenced in a study of T-cell reconstitution after alpha-beta-depleted transplantation in children. Unique molecular identifiers were built into the TCRbeta library. Each CDR3 protein gets one entry after TCRdb re-called the PCR reads with MiXCR. The data show 610,000 or so distinct CDR3 sequences, 25% to 30% seen once. The sample consisted of PBMCs, taken before TCRalphabeta/CD19-depleted stem cell transplant. The origin of the receptors is a boy younger than two with Wiskott-Aldrich syndrome, due to receive a stem cell transplant.

This clonotype was detected a few times. This rearrangement joins TRBV7-9 to TRBJ2-3, with 11 positions matching TRBD2. V lost 5 bases, J lost 7 bases, and 8 bases stayed unmatched. Looked up from germline, CDR1 is SEHNR and CDR2 is FQNEAQ (reference sequence). This CDR3 is built from 15 residues. Written as DNA, the CDR3 is TGTGCCAGCAGCGAGGGACTAGCGGTTTGGCATACGCAGTATTTT. It encodes CASSEGLAVWHTQYF.

This clonotype was counted only a few times. J is TRBJ2-1 and V is TRBV7-9; the D gene is possibly TRBD1 (7 bases). V lost 4 bases, J lost 10 bases, and 23 bases lay in between. Germline assignment: CDR1 SEHNR and CDR2 FQNEAQ (reference sequence). The CDR3 spans 16 residues. The CDR3 nucleotides are TGTGCCAGCAGCTCTTTTCACGACAGGGACGGAGGGGAGCAGTTCTTC. This sequence encodes CASSSFHDRDGGEQFF.

There are a few counts of this clonotype. CDR3 DNA: TGTGCCAGCTCCCCGGGGGAGGGCTACGAGCAGTACTTC. It is translated as CASSPGEGYEQYF. The genes are TRBV18 and TRBJ2-7; TRBD2 matches 7 bases. The CDR3 extends over 13 amino acids. The V segment lost 6 bases and the J segment 3 bases; nucleotides outside the gene matches: 5. The germline gives CDR1 KGHSH, CDR2 LQKENI. Full variable domain (rest looked up from reference TRBV18 and TRBJ2-7): NAGVMQNPRHLVRRRGQEARLRCSPMKGHSHVYWYRQLPEEGLKFMVYLQKENIIDESGMPKERFSAEFPKEGPSILRIQQVVRGDSAAYFCASSPGEGYEQYFGPGTRLTVT.

The sample holds one count of this clonotype. The chain has TRBV4-1 and TRBJ2-7; 12 positions match TRBD2. The CDR3 spans 18 residues. Germline trimming cut 3 bases from V and 5 bases from J; bases unmatched to any gene: 14. The germline gives CDR1 MGHRA, CDR2 YSYEKL. In DNA, the CDR3 is TGCGCCAGCAGCCAGATTCCGGGTCTAGCGGGAGGGCCCCACGAGCAGTACTTC. Protein: CASSQIPGLAGGPHEQYF.

Notes on this clonotype: A junction end diverges from the germline sequence, so it may reflect a read error. The chain recombines TRBV14 with TRBJ2-5; TRBD2 agrees at 8 bases. Germline V lookup: CDR1 SGHDN, CDR2 FVKESK. The CDR3 consists of 14 residues. The CDR3 nucleotides are TGTGCCAGCAGCCAAGGTTTCATTGGAGCGGGAGAGCACTTC. The encoded protein is CASSQGFIGAGEHF. The variable domain in full, with the rest retrieved from reference TRBV14 and TRBJ2-5, is EAGVTQFPSHSVIEKGQTVTLRCDPISGHDNLYWYRRVMGKEIKFLLHFVKESKQDESGMPNNRFLAERTGGTYSTLKVQPAELEDSGVYFCASSQGFIGAGEHFGPGTRLLVL.

This clonotype was seen only a few times. This chain connects TRBV24-1 to TRBJ2-1; 9 nucleotides line up with TRBD1. The CDR3 is made up of 15 amino acids. Germline V gene data show CDR1 as KGHDR and CDR2 as SFDVKD. With V trimmed by 4 bases and J by 9 bases, 9 bases remained unmatched. CDR3 protein: CATSDRDRVWREQFF. The CDR3 DNA reads TGTGCCACCAGTGACCGGGACAGGGTATGGCGTGAGCAGTTCTTC.

V usage is TRBV12-3 or TRBV12-4 and J usage is TRBJ2-1; TRBD2 matches 8 bases. This CDR3 contains 16 residues. The J segment lost 6 bases and the V segment lost 6 bases, leaving 13 bases of the junction unmatched. The CDR3 DNA follows: TGTGCCAGCAGCTACGAATCGGTAGCGGGAAGCAATGAGCAGTTCTTC. Translated: CASSYESVAGSNEQFF.

The chain uses TRBV30 and TRBJ2-1; TRBD2 agrees at 7 bases. Germline V lookup: CDR1 GTSNPN, CDR2 SVGIG (reference sequence). The CDR3 spans 14 residues. Germline trimming cut 2 bases from V and 4 bases from J; bases unmatched to any gene: 5. CDR3 in amino acids: CAWSRGGSYNEQFF. DNA of the CDR3: TGTGCCTGGAGTAGGGGCGGGAGTTACAATGAGCAGTTCTTC.

This clonotype was seen a few times. CDR3 coding DNA: TGTGCCACCAGCAGAGATCCCAGCGGGAGGGCCGGTGAGCAGTACTTC. It translates to CATSRDPSGRAGEQYF. The chain employs TRBV15 and TRBJ2-7; 10 nucleotides line up with TRBD2. Germline assignment: CDR1 LNHNV and CDR2 YYDKDF (reference sequence). The CDR3 contains 16 residues. The V gene end was trimmed by 0 bases and the J gene end by 7 bases; junction bases not matched to a gene: 9.

J is TRBJ2-1 and V is TRBV7-2; D is unresolved. V lost 4 bases, J lost 6 bases, and 19 bases lay in between. Looked up from germline, CDR1 is SGHTA and CDR2 is FQGNSA. The CDR3 has 16 residues. CDR3 amino acids: CASSWVSTSRTNEQFF. In DNA, the CDR3 is TGTGCCAGCAGCTGGGTATCGACCTCGAGGACCAATGAGCAGTTCTTC.

This clonotype was seen more than once but under ten times. This rearrangement joins TRBV6-2 or TRBV6-3 to TRBJ1-1, with 8 positions matching TRBD1. Looked up from germline, CDR1 is MNHEY and CDR2 is SVGEGT. This CDR3 comprises 14 residues. The V and J ends lost 6 bases and 4 bases, in that order; junction bases with no gene match: 7. CDR3 in DNA: TGTGCCAGCAGCGGACAGGGTGCGGGCACTGAAGCTTTCTTT. Translation: CASSGQGAGTEAFF.

The genes are TRBV12-3 or TRBV12-4 and TRBJ2-5, with D possibly TRBD2 on 6 matching bases. The germline V and J ends were trimmed by 5 bases and 5 bases, with 18 bases remaining between them. The CDR3 runs to 15 residues. CDR3 nucleotides: TGTGCCAGCAGTCGCGGGGACCGACTGGAGGAGACCCAGTACTTC. Residues: CASSRGDRLEETQYF.

This chain links TRBV5-1 with TRBJ2-1; 13 nucleotides align to TRBD2. J was trimmed by 4 bases and V by 3 bases; bases with no gene match: 4. The germline CDR1 and CDR2 sequences are SGHRS and YFSETQ. CDR3 size: 16 residues. The CDR3 DNA reads as TGCGCCAGCAGCTCGGGACTAGCGGGAAAGTACAATGAGCAGTTCTTC. Its translation: CASSSGLAGKYNEQFF.

In the case of this clonotype: A clone one base away is much larger, so this may be a read error. This chain connects TRBV5-1 to TRBJ2-1; D possibly corresponds to TRBD1 (5 bases). The ends were cut back, 0 bases at V and 4 bases at J, with 8 bases in the middle. Germline CDR1 reads SGHRS; CDR2 reads YFSETQ. The length of the CDR3 is 14 residues. The CDR3 here is CASSLGTCYNEQFF. The CDR3 region has the DNA TGCGCCAGCAGCTTGGGGACATGTTACAATGAGCAGTTCTTC.

The chain recombines TRBV7-2 with TRBJ2-5; D unresolved. The CDR3 has 11 residues. V dropped 2 bases and J dropped 8 bases, with 6 bases sitting between them. CDR1 and CDR2 from the germline V gene are SGHTA and FQGNSA. CDR3 region: CASSLWSTQYF. The CDR3 region has the DNA TGTGCCAGCAGCTTATGGAGTACCCAGTACTTC.